This T cell receptor beta chain was recorded in a study of shared clonotypes between healthy human individuals. As for the study in general: A donor's plate count was three for CD4 naive and three for CD4 memory; CD8 naive had two and CD8 memory one. Whole-study results and caveats: Generation probabilities of non-shared clonotypes were lower (relative to those shared by all four donors).

Profiled with immunoSEQ multiplex PCR; TCRdb holds only in-frame clones, not every one. The repertoire holds 600,000 to 750,000 clones, with approximately 72% as singletons. Notes on this clone: Antigen specificity is unknown.

From germline, CDR1 is MNHNS and CDR2 SASEGT. V was clipped by 4 bases and J by 4 bases; unmatched bases: 11. This CDR3 region has 16 residues. The donors, healthy adults who were HIV-negative, had experienced no recent acute infections or vaccinations. The material sequenced was memory CD4+ T cells sorted from blood. Subset described: CD45RA-negative fraction. The V call is TRBV6-1, the J call TRBJ2-3; TRBD1 matches at 7 bases. The source of this sequence is a woman aged 30 to 39 in good health. The CDR3 bases are TGTGCCAGCAGTGCATTCGCCGACAGGGACCCAGATACGCAGTATTTT. This encodes CASSAFADRDPDTQYF.